Following are 11 T cell receptor beta chains from one sample sequenced in a study of graft-versus-host responses after intestinal transplantation. No antigen has been identified for these receptors. Produced via immunoSEQ multiplex PCR; TCRdb's table is partial and in-frame only. Of about 110,000 clones in the sample, just under 95% were seen once. This material consisted of unstimulated CD8+ T cells sorted from spleen or lymph node cells, taken before transplant. The receptors were gathered from a human donor who was the organ donor for an intestinal transplant.

The CDR3 protein is CASSLGPYRQGYTF. The CDR3 DNA reads TGTGCCAGCAGCTTAGGGCCCTACAGGCAGGGCTACACCTTC. V is TRBV11-2 and J is TRBJ1-2, with D maybe TRBD1 (5 bases). The germline V gene has CDR1 SGHAT and CDR2 FQNNGV. With 1 base removed from V and 8 bases from J, the gap between germline ends came to 14 bases. The CDR3 consists of 14 residues. The full variable domain, in which reference TRBV11-2 and TRBJ1-2 provide the parts outside the CDR3, is EAGVAQSPRYKIIEKRQSVAFWCNPISGHATLYWYQQILGQGPKLLIQFQNNGVVDDSQLPKDRFSAERLKGVDSTLKIQPAKLEDSAVYLCASSLGPYRQGYTFGSGTRLTVV.

V gene TRBV5-6 combines with J gene TRBJ2-5; a weak D match, TRBD1 (5 bases). The V gene's germline CDR1 is SGHDT and CDR2 YYEEEE. Trimming took off 4 bases at V and 5 bases at J, with 12 bases between the two ends. The CDR3 extends over 13 amino acids. The DNA of the CDR3 is TGTGCCAGCAGCCCCAGGGCCGACGAGACCCAGTACTTC. The encoded protein is CASSPRADETQYF. Using reference TRBV5-6 and TRBJ2-5 for the parts outside the CDR3, the full variable domain is DAGVTQSPTHLIKTRGQQVTLRCSPKSGHDTVSWYQQALGQGPQFIFQYYEEEERQRGNFPDRFSGHQFPNYSSELNVNALLLGDSALYLCASSPRADETQYFGPGTRLLVL.

The V gene is TRBV28, the J gene TRBJ2-1; perhaps TRBD1 as D (6 bases). CDR3 size: 16 residues. The V and J ends lost 3 bases and 0 bases respectively, with 12 bases between them. Germline CDR1 is MDHEN and CDR2 is SYDVKM. The CDR3 nucleotides read TGTGCCAGCAGTTTTTTGGACAGAAGCTCCTACAATGAGCAGTTCTTC. As protein: CASSFLDRSSYNEQFF.

The chain couples TRBV6-6 to TRBJ1-1, with 7 positions matching TRBD1. The CDR3 extends over 16 amino acids. The V gene's germline CDR1 is MNHNY and CDR2 SVGAGI (reference sequence). The ends lost 0 bases at V and 3 bases at J; junction bases unmatched: 7. CDR3 residues: CASSYSTGQWDTEAFF. The CDR3, as DNA: TGTGCCAGCAGTTACTCCACGGGACAGTGGGACACTGAAGCTTTCTTT.

For this clone: Other nucleotide sequences in the sample specify the same CDR3. CDR3 bases: TGTGCCAGCAGTTTATGGGGGGCCGGTGGCTACACCTTC. Amino acid sequence: CASSLWGAGGYTF. The chain is built from TRBV27 and TRBJ1-2; maybe TRBD1 (6 bases). CDR1 MNHEY and CDR2 SMNVEV come from the germline V gene (reference sequence). V dropped 1 base and J dropped 7 bases, with 10 bases sitting between them. CDR3 size: 13 residues.

V gene TRBV10-3 combines with J gene TRBJ1-2, with unresolved D. From germline, CDR1 is ENHRY and CDR2 SYGVKD. The CDR3 covers 12 residues. The germline V and J ends were trimmed by 4 bases and 5 bases, with 8 bases remaining between them. Here the CDR3 reads CAISAGEYGYTF. The DNA of the CDR3 is TGTGCCATCAGTGCCGGGGAATATGGCTACACCTTC.

This clone was detected only once. The chain carries TRBV27 and TRBJ2-7; no reliable D call. V shed 4 bases and J shed 0 bases, with 10 bases lying between them. The CDR3 length is 14 residues. Germline-derived CDR1 and CDR2 are MNHEY and SMNVEV (reference sequence). The CDR3 DNA is TGTGCCAGCAGTTCTTCACTGAACTCCTACGAGCAGTACTTC. Protein: CASSSSLNSYEQYF.

The chain couples TRBV11-2 to TRBJ2-5; D is unresolved. Germline CDR1 is SGHAT and CDR2 is FQNNGV. The CDR3 loop spans 14 amino acids. Deletions cut 1 base from V and 0 bases from J, with 6 bases between. CDR3 sequence reads: CASSLVYYQETQYF. CDR3 DNA sequence: TGTGCCAGCAGCTTAGTTTATTACCAAGAGACCCAGTACTTC.

The chain links TRBV11-2 to TRBJ2-1; D uncertain. Germline CDR1 SGHAT, CDR2 FQNNGV. The CDR3 has 17 amino acids. Trimming removed 2 bases from V and 4 bases from J, with 18 bases in between. CDR3 region: CASSLSLGRTGYNEQFF. Here the CDR3 DNA reads TGTGCCAGCAGCTTAAGTCTGGGTCGTACCGGGTACAATGAGCAGTTCTTC. Complete variable domain (other parts from reference TRBV11-2 and TRBJ2-1): EAGVAQSPRYKIIEKRQSVAFWCNPISGHATLYWYQQILGQGPKLLIQFQNNGVVDDSQLPKDRFSAERLKGVDSTLKIQPAKLEDSAVYLCASSLSLGRTGYNEQFFGPGTRLTVL.

The sample holds a few counts of this clone. This chain links TRBV6-1 with TRBJ2-5; D possibly corresponds to TRBD2 (6 bases). CDR1 and CDR2 (germline): MNHNS, SASEGT. Trimming left V 7 bases short and J 5 bases short, with 17 bases between. This CDR3 region has 14 residues. The CDR3 loop is CASMRGTRRETQYF. CDR3 DNA: TGTGCCAGCATGAGAGGGACTCGGAGGGAGACCCAGTACTTC.

The genes are TRBV19 and TRBJ2-7; either TRBD1 or TRBD2 may supply D (5 bases each). The germline gives CDR1 LNHDA, CDR2 SQIVND (reference sequence). The ends were cut back, 5 bases at V and 4 bases at J, with 12 bases in the middle. This CDR3 is built from 13 residues. The CDR3 is CASSGRQPYEQYF. The CDR3 DNA sequence: TGTGCCAGTAGTGGGAGACAGCCATACGAGCAGTACTTC. Filled out from reference TRBV19 and TRBJ2-7, the complete variable domain reads DGGITQSPKYLFRKEGQNVTLSCEQNLNHDAMYWYRQDPGQGLRLIYYSQIVNDFQKGDIAEGYSVSREKKESFPLTVTSAQKNPTAFYLCASSGRQPYEQYFGPGTRLTVT.